The 20 T cell receptor beta chains below come from one sample, sequenced in a study of beta chain features in type 1 diabetes (dated by TCRdb to the late 2010s). The library was prepared using the immunoSEQ multiplex PCR assay. The entire isolated RNA was reverse transcribed using the High Capacity cDNA Reverse Transcription Kit, and thus expressed TCRB transcripts were sequenced. TCRdb mirrors the immuneACCESS table, restricted to in-frame sequences. Some clones are absent from its copies; in checked studies, under half trace to an unresolved V gene, and the reason for the others is unknown. Across this sample there are hundreds of thousands of clones, with approximately 9.9% seen only once. The ten largest account for approximately 1% of the sample. Overall study outcomes, separate from this receptor: In all four CD4+ subsets, TCRB CDR3 length was moderately but significantly shorter in type 1 diabetes patients.

Which antigens these TCRs recognize remains unknown. Sequencing was done on a sample of central memory CD4+ T cells from blood. The receptors stem from a man aged 25 to 40 with type 1 diabetes.

Regarding this clone: This CDR3 is also generated by other DNA sequences in the sample. The chain links TRBV29-1 to TRBJ1-2; TRBD1 aligns across 8 bases. V shed 7 bases, J shed 3 bases, and the junction held 4 bases outside the gene matches. This CDR3 region has 12 residues. Germline V gene lookup returns CDR1 SQVTM and CDR2 ANQGSEA. CDR3 protein: CSGGQADYGYTF. CDR3 sequence (DNA): TGCAGCGGGGGACAGGCCGACTATGGCTACACCTTC.

The chain links TRBV10-3 to TRBJ2-7; 7 bases align to TRBD1. V was pared by 10 bases and J by 2 bases, with 5 bases of the junction left unmatched. Per germline, CDR1 ENHRY and CDR2 SYGVKD. The CDR3 has 12 residues. The CDR3: CATWDSTYEQYF. CDR3 DNA sequence: TGTGCCACCTGGGACAGTACCTACGAGCAGTACTTC.

The V and J genes are TRBV7-2 and TRBJ2-2, with a weak D call TRBD2 (6 bases). V shed 5 bases and J shed 6 bases, with 13 bases lying between them. CDR3 length: 14 amino acids. Germline V gene lookup returns CDR1 SGHTA and CDR2 FQGNSA. The CDR3 DNA reads TGTGCCAGCAGCCGGCGGGGTATTCCCGGGGAGCTGTTTTTT. It encodes CASSRRGIPGELFF.

This clone was detected only a few times. This chain joins TRBV4-3 and TRBJ2-7; 9 bases align to TRBD1. CDR1 is LGHNA and CDR2 is YSLEER in the germline V gene. The CDR3 length is 15 residues. V shed 1 base and J 4 bases; nucleotides not matched to a gene: 5. CDR3 DNA: TGCGCCAGCAGCCAAGTCCGGGACAGGGTGTACGAGCAGTACTTC. Residues: CASSQVRDRVYEQYF.

This clone was detected a few times. The J gene is TRBJ2-2, the V gene TRBV9; 12 bases are shared with TRBD1. Trimming cost V 3 bases and J 4 bases; bases outside gene matches: 4. Germline assignment: CDR1 SGDLS and CDR2 YYNGEE. The CDR3 spans 16 residues. The CDR3 nucleotides are TGTGCCAGCAGCGGACCGGGACAGGGGGCCACCGGGGAGCTGTTTTTT. Translating it yields CASSGPGQGATGELFF.

This clone was picked up a small number of times. The rearrangement uses TRBV30 and TRBJ1-5; D remains ambiguous. This CDR3 has 13 amino acids. Germline V lookup: CDR1 GTSNPN, CDR2 SVGIG (reference sequence). V lost 0 bases and J lost 7, with 10 bases in between. Here the CDR3 DNA reads TGTGCCTGGAGTGTTGAATCGGGACAGCCCCAGCATTTT. Its translation is CAWSVESGQPQHF. Based on the CDR3 plus reference TRBV30 and TRBJ1-5, the full variable domain is SQTIHQWPATLVQPVGSPLSLECTVEGTSNPNLYWYRQAAGRGLQLLFYSVGIGQISSEVPQNLSASRPQDRQFILSSKKLLLSDSGFYLCAWSVESGQPQHFGDGTRLSIL.

This sequence joins TRBV27 and TRBJ1-1; D unresolved. Trimming shortened V by 6 bases and J by 1 base, and 12 bases separated the two germline ends. Germline-derived CDR1 and CDR2 are MNHEY and SMNVEV (reference sequence). CDR3 size: 14 residues. Here the CDR3 DNA reads TGTGCCAGCAGCCATCCCTCAGGGAACACTGAAGCTTTCTTT. This encodes CASSHPSGNTEAFF.

This sequence joins TRBV9 and TRBJ2-1; possible D gene TRBD2, 6 bases. The germline V and J ends were trimmed by 6 bases and 7 bases, with 17 bases remaining between them. Per the germline V gene, CDR1 is SGDLS and CDR2 is YYNGEE. The CDR3 is 14 residues long. The CDR3 region is CASTAGSPGNEQFF. The CDR3 DNA reads TGTGCCAGCACGGCGGGGTCACCGGGGAATGAGCAGTTCTTC.

This clone was seen only a few times. J is TRBJ2-5 and V is TRBV7-9; D possibly corresponds to TRBD2 (6 bases). V gave up 8 bases and J gave up 5 bases, with 18 bases separating them. Germline V gives CDR1 SEHNR, CDR2 FQNEAQ (reference sequence). The CDR3 is 14 amino acids. This CDR3 is CASCPGTGVETQYF. The DNA for the CDR3 is TGTGCCAGCTGTCCGGGGACGGGGGTGGAGACCCAGTACTTC.

This chain joins TRBV18 and TRBJ1-6; D not certain. This CDR3 comprises 13 residues. The germline V and J ends were trimmed by 3 bases and 5 bases, with 5 bases remaining between them. Germline loops: CDR1 KGHSH, CDR2 LQKENI. CDR3 nucleotide sequence: TGTGCCAGCTCACCTCTTGATAATTCACCCCTCCACTTT. Amino acid sequence: CASSPLDNSPLHF.

The V call is TRBV30, the J call TRBJ2-5, with D perhaps matching TRBD2 (6 bases). V gave up 4 bases and J gave up 4 bases, with 13 bases separating them. The germline gives CDR1 GTSNPN, CDR2 SVGIG (reference sequence). This CDR3 is 13 amino acids long. This CDR3 is CAWTPRRGETQYF. As DNA, the CDR3 is TGTGCCTGGACCCCTAGGAGGGGAGAGACCCAGTACTTC.

The chain couples TRBV5-1 to TRBJ1-2; 7 nucleotides match TRBD1. This CDR3 spans 14 amino acids. Per germline, CDR1 SGHRS and CDR2 YFSETQ. With V trimmed by 3 bases and J by 4 bases, 6 bases remained unmatched. DNA for the CDR3: TGCGCCAGCAGCTCTACAGGGGAAGCCTATGGCTACACCTTC. It translates to CASSSTGEAYGYTF.

The V call is TRBV10-3, the J call TRBJ2-1; TRBD2 matches 12 bases. The V gene's germline CDR1 is ENHRY and CDR2 SYGVKD. The junction had 17 bases not matched to a gene; V was cut back by 7 bases and J by 7 bases. The CDR3 spans 18 residues. The CDR3 here is CAITRDRPTSGGWNEQFF. Written as DNA, the CDR3 is TGTGCCATCACGAGGGACAGGCCCACTAGCGGGGGGTGGAATGAGCAGTTCTTC.

For this clone: The sample holds other DNA sequences that translate to the same CDR3. The chain recombines TRBV30 with TRBJ1-4, with unresolved D. Per germline, CDR1 GTSNPN and CDR2 SVGIG (reference sequence). The V and J ends lost 2 bases and 7 bases respectively, with 5 bases between them. This CDR3 region has 11 residues. The CDR3 DNA reads TGTGCCTGGAGTAATAGTGAAAAACTGTTTTTT. It is translated as CAWSNSEKLFF.

The CDR3 region has the DNA TGTGCCTTAGGACAAAGGAGCTACAATGAGCAGTTCTTC. It specifies CALGQRSYNEQFF. The chain carries TRBV30 and TRBJ2-1; TRBD1 is a possible D gene (5 bases). The V end was cut by 7 bases, the J end by 3 bases, with 13 bases between. Germline-derived CDR1 and CDR2 are GTSNPN and SVGIG (reference sequence). The CDR3 runs 13 residues. The whole variable domain, filled in from reference TRBV30 and TRBJ2-1, reads SQTIHQWPATLVQPVGSPLSLECTVEGTSNPNLYWYRQAAGRGLQLLFYSVGIGQISSEVPQNLSASRPQDRQFILSSKKLLLSDSGFYLCALGQRSYNEQFFGPGTRLTVL.

This clone showed up just a few times. The V gene is TRBV7-9, the J gene TRBJ1-1, with D possibly TRBD1 on 5 matching bases. There are 14 residues in the CDR3. CDR1 is SEHNR and CDR2 is FQNEAQ in the germline V gene (reference sequence). Trimming shortened V by 3 bases and J by 3 bases, and 11 bases separated the two germline ends. The CDR3 sequence: CASSLKGADTEAFF. CDR3 nucleotides: TGTGCCAGCAGCTTGAAAGGGGCGGACACTGAAGCTTTCTTT.

The chain links TRBV29-1 to TRBJ2-3; the D is unclear. Germline V gives CDR1 SQVTM, CDR2 ANQGSEA. The CDR3 extends over 12 amino acids. Trimming took off 3 bases at V and 1 base at J, with 5 bases between the two ends. In DNA, the CDR3 is TGCAGCGTTGACGGCGGCACAGATACGCAGTATTTT. It codes for CSVDGGTDTQYF.

This clone was counted between two and nine times. The chain has TRBV7-2 and TRBJ1-2; D might be TRBD1 (6 bases). The V end lost 1 base, the J end lost 8 bases, and 14 bases lay between the germline ends. The CDR3 length is 14 residues. CDR1 and CDR2 from the germline V gene are SGHTA and FQGNSA. The CDR3 sequence is CASSLEAGDVGYTF. In DNA, the CDR3 is TGTGCCAGCAGCTTAGAGGCAGGGGATGTAGGCTACACCTTC.

In its sample, this clone was seen a few times. The chain carries TRBV5-1 and TRBJ2-7, with 8 bases identical to TRBD1. The CDR3 consists of 14 residues. V lost 2 bases to trimming and J lost 6 bases; unmatched junction nucleotides: 7. Germline V gene sequence: CDR1 SGHRS, CDR2 YFSETQ. In DNA, the CDR3 is TGCGCCAGCAGCTTAACGGCAGGGACAGGCGAGCAGTACTTC. Its translation is CASSLTAGTGEQYF.

The chain links TRBV6-5 to TRBJ1-1; D unresolved. The CDR3 has 14 residues. Trimming took 8 bases from V and 1 from J, leaving 14 bases between them. Germline lookup yields CDR1 MNHEY and CDR2 SVGAGI. This chain's CDR3 is CASLRVGSNTEAFF. Written as DNA, the CDR3 is TGTGCCAGCTTAAGAGTAGGGTCGAACACTGAAGCTTTCTTT.